The source of this T cell receptor beta chain is a study of CD8+ T cells in alopecia areata. About the research overall: The study gave treated patients oral tofacitinib at 5 to 10 mg twice daily.

RNA extraction and reverse transcription yielded cDNA as sequencing template. Only in-frame clones appear in the TCRdb table, and some are missing; sequencing was by immunoSEQ multiplex PCR. The sample consists of 45,000 to 70,000 clones, 90% to 97% of them appearing once. Germline assignment: CDR1 SEHNR and CDR2 FQNEAQ (reference sequence). Trimming took 5 bases from V and 3 from J; bases not matched to a gene: 7. This CDR3 is 15 amino acids long. The V and J genes are TRBV7-9 and TRBJ1-1, with 9 positions matching TRBD1. This TCR was sampled from a human donor with alopecia areata. This sample comprised CD8+ T cells sorted from blood, obtained at week 0. The CDR3, as DNA: TGTGCCAGCAGCGATTCCGGACAGGGGTACACTGAAGCTTTCTTT. This codes for CASSDSGQGYTEAFF. Supplemented by reference TRBV7-9 and TRBJ1-1, the full variable domain reads DTGVSQNPRHKITKRGQNVTFRCDPISEHNRLYWYRQTLGQGPEFLTYFQNEAQLEKSRLLSDRFSAERPKGSFSTLEIQRTEQGDSAMYLCASSDSGQGYTEAFFGQGTRLTVV.